This passage covers 3 T cell receptor beta chains from one sample sequenced in a study of shared clonotypes between healthy human individuals. Generated by immunoSEQ multiplex PCR, the TCRdb table keeps only in-frame clones and is missing some. The sample lists approximately 700,000 clones, 55% to 85% occurring once. Sequencing used memory CD4+ T cells sorted from blood. The sample's subset: CD45RA-negative fraction. These receptors originate from a woman aged 30 to 39 in good health.

With respect to this clone: The sample contains more than one DNA sequence encoding this CDR3. The rearrangement joins TRBV5-1 to TRBJ2-1; TRBD2 agrees at 12 bases. Losses at the gene ends were 5 bases for V and 9 bases for J; bases not matched to a gene: 3. Germline V gene data show CDR1 as SGHRS and CDR2 as YFSETQ. This CDR3 is built from 13 residues. This chain's CDR3 is CASRTSGSSEQFF. The CDR3 coding sequence is TGCGCCAGCAGGACTAGCGGGAGTAGTGAGCAGTTCTTC.

This clone was recorded only once. The J gene is TRBJ2-7, the V gene TRBV11-2; 7 nucleotides agree with TRBD2. V was pared by 5 bases and J by 3 bases, with 7 bases of the junction left unmatched. Germline loops: CDR1 SGHAT, CDR2 FQNNGV. The CDR3 loop spans 14 amino acids. The CDR3 nucleotides are TGTGCCAGCAGCGTCCTGGGGGGGAACTACGAGCAGTACTTC. As protein: CASSVLGGNYEQYF.

At least ten counts were recorded for this clone. V and J are TRBV25-1 and TRBJ2-2; D gene ambiguous. The germline gives CDR1 MGHDK, CDR2 SYGVNS. The CDR3 consists of 13 residues. V shed 2 bases and J shed 9 bases, with 10 bases lying between them. CDR3 coding DNA: TGTGCCAGCAGTGAAGCCGGGTTACGGGAGCTGTTTTTT. Translation gives CASSEAGLRELFF.